This TCR beta chain was captured by sequencing in a study of neoadjuvant anti-PD-1 for oral cavity cancer. On the study more broadly: Most patients had three to four biweekly doses of 3 mg/kg nivolumab before resection. The study's findings and limits: Only a few patients per response group were TCR-analyzed; validation needed.

Trimming took 5 bases from V and 2 from J, leaving 12 bases between them. CDR3 size: 15 residues. Per the germline V gene, CDR1 is SGHTA and CDR2 is FQGNSA. Repertoires were generated with immunoSEQ multiplex PCR, while TCRdb's copy carries only in-frame clones and drops some. The data contain 60,000 to 75,000 clones, around 85% of them singletons. Patients had newly diagnosed, untreated stage II-IVA oral cavity squamous cell carcinoma. As regards this clone: As yet, its antigen is unknown.

This TCR derives from a person between 40 and 85 years old with oral cavity squamous cell carcinoma. The specimen comprised PBMCs, sampled before nivolumab (anti-PD-1) treatment. V and J are TRBV7-2 and TRBJ2-2, with D maybe TRBD2 (5 bases). The CDR3 nucleotides read TGTGCCAGCAGCCTCGGACGGGGAAACACCGGGGAGCTGTTTTTT. Translation gives CASSLGRGNTGELFF.